This T cell receptor (beta chain) stems from a study of cytomegalovirus exposure and HLA in healthy donors. A remark on this clone: Its target is not known.

CDR3 size: 16 residues. The V and J ends lost 4 bases and 4 bases, in that order; junction bases with no gene match: 5. CDR1 MGHDK and CDR2 SYGVNS come from the germline V gene. The study ran its PCR with 60 Vbeta and 13 Jbeta primers. Authors' processing steps: The authors later counted 75 million to 90 million unique TCR beta chains, some 9.9 million of them shared. Assay: immunoSEQ multiplex PCR; the TCRdb copy retains only in-frame clones and omits some. Clone size and V and J calls were adopted from that table, with D and trimming inferred from the DNA. The data contain about 130,000 clones, less than 85% of them seen just once; the ten biggest clones take up about 9.2%. Study-wide points: Follow-up analysis later connected one missense variant in DCLRE1C with trimming of TCR beta V- and J-genes. The classifier reportedly diagnosed cytomegalovirus status with high sensitivity and specificity.

Sequences were obtained from PBMCs. The receptor was derived from a man younger than 45 in good health and CMV-seropositive. The chain employs TRBV25-1 and TRBJ2-1, with 12 bases that match TRBD2. CDR3 in amino acids: CASSGRLAGVYNEQFF. CDR3 in DNA: TGTGCCAGCAGTGGTAGACTAGCGGGGGTATACAATGAGCAGTTCTTC.